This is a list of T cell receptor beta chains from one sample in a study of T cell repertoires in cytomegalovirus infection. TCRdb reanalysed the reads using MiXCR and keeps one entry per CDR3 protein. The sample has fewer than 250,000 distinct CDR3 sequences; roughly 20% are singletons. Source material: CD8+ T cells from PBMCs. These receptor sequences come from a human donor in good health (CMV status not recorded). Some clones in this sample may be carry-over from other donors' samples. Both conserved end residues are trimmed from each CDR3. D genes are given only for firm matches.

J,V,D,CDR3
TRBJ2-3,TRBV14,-,ASSRLGGTSTDTQY
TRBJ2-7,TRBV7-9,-,ASSLMSSYEQY
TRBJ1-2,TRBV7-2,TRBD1,ASSSGGQSHFGYT
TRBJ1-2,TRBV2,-,ASSETSLGNYGYT
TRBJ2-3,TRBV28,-,ASSWDNTDTQY
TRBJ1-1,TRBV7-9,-,ASSLPFGGTEAF
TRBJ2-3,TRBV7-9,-,ASSLELADPPDTDTQY
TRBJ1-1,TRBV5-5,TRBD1,ASSLGQGGEAF
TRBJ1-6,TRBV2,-,ASSEAEDSYYNSPLH
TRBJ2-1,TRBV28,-,ASSPLGAGAFLNYNEQF
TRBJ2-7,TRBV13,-,ASSLGNRVSYEQY
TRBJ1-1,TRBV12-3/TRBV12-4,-,ASSPLVGAAEAF
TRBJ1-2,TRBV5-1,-,ASSWDNYGYT
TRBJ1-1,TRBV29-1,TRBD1,SVDRVESNTEAF
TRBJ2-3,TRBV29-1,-,SVVGGLITDTQY
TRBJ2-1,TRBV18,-,ASSPSGNENNEQF
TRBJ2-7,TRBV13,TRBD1,ASSLVGQGMHEQY
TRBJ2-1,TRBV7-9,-,ASFSQAADEQF
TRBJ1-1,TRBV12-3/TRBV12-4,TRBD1,ASSWTGGTEAF
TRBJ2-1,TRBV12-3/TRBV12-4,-,ASSLGWANEQF
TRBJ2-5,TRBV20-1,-,SARDLDLETQY
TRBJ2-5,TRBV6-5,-,ASSFEGGGPQMETQY
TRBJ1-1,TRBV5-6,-,ASSSPRGVNTEAF
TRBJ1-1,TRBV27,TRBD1,ASSKGGNTEAF
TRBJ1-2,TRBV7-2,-,ASSLAGLVFDYGYT
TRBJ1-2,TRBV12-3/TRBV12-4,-,ASSFQLARVTYGYT
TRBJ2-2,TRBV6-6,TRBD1,ASSYPDRLPNTGELF
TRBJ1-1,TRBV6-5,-,ASKHWNTEAF
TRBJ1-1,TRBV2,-,ASLPGRGLEAF
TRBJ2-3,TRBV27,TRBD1,ASRLGQSTDTQY
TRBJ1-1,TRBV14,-,ASSQGVLTEAF
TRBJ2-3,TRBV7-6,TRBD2,ASSPRVLAGGEDTQY
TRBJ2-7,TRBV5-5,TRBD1,ASSYPGTGYDEQY
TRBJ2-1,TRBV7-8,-,ASSLMWTAYNEQF
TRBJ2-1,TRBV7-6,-,ASRPLGGAYNEQF
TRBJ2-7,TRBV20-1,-,SARDVAVYEQY
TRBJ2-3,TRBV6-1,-,ASTVTETFTDTQY
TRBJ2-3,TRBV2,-,ASSDYGTSTDTQY
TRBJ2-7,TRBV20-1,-,SAVRGYEQY
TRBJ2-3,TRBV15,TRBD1,ATSRDAAQGASDTQY
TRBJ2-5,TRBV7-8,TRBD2,ASSLVASGGLQETQY
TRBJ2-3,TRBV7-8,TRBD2,ASSLVRGGGTDTQY
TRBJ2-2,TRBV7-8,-,ASSLGQGELF
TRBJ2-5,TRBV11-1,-,ASSLNPRAPGETQY
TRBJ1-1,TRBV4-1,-,ASSQDLGGNTEAF
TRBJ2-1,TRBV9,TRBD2,ASSPSGLAGAHNEQF
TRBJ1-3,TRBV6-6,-,ASSSRSLSGNTIY
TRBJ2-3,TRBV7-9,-,ASSLWGSGGSTDTQY
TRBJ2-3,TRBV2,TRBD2,ASSEGLWLAGGRGTDTQY
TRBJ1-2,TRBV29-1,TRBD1,SVDRGLGYGYT
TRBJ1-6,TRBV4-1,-,ASSQEAGPRDSPLH
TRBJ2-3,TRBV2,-,ASNAEEGTSTDTQY
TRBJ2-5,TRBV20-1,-,SASGGWVQETQY